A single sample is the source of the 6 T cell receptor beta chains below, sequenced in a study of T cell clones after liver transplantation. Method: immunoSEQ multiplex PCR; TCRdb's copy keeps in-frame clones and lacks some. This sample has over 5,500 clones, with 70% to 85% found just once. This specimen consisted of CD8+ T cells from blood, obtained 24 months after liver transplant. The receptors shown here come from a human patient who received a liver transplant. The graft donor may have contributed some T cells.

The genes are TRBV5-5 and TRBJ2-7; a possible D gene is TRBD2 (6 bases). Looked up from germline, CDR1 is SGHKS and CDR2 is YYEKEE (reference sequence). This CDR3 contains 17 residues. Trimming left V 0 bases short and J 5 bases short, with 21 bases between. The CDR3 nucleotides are TGTGCCAGCAGCTTGGATGTTCTCGGGGGAGCGGTCCACGAGCAGTACTTC. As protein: CASSLDVLGGAVHEQYF.

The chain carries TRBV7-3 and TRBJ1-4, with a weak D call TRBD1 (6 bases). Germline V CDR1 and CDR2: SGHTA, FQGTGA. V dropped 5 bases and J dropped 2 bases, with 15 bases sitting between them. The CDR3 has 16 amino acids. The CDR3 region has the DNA TGTGCCAGCAGCATTAACGGGGGGGCCACTAATGAAAAACTGTTTTTT. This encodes CASSINGGATNEKLFF.

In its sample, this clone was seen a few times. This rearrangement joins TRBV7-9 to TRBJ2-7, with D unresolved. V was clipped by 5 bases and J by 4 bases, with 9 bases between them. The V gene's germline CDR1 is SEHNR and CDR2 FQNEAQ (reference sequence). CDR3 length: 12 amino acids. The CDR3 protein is CASSGVTYEQYF. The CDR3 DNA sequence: TGTGCCAGCAGCGGCGTAACGTACGAGCAGTACTTC.

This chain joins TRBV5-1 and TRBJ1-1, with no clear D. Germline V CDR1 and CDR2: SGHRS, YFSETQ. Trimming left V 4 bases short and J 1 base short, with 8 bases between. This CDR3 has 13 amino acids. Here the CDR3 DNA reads TGCGCCAGCAGCGAAGTTGGGAACACTGAAGCTTTCTTT. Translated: CASSEVGNTEAFF.

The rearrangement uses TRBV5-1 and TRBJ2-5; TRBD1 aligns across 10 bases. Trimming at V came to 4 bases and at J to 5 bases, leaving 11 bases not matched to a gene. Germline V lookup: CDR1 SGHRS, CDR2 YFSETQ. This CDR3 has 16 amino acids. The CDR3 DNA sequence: TGCGCCAGCAGCCCGAAACCGACAGGGGGCGGCGAGACCCAGTACTTC. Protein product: CASSPKPTGGGETQYF.

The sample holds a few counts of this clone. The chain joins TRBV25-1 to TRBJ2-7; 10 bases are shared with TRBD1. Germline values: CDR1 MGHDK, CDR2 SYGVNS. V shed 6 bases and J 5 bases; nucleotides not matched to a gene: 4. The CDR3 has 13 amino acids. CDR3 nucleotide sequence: TGTGCCAGCAGGGGGACAGGGGTCGACGAGCAGTACTTC. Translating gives CASRGTGVDEQYF.